The TCR beta chain under discussion was sequenced for a study of cytomegalovirus exposure and HLA in healthy donors. Findings and caveats of the study: Some TCR beta chains (roughly 150 of them) were listed as cytomegalovirus-associated.

On this clone: Its antigen is still unknown.

This table comes from immunoSEQ multiplex PCR, and its TCRdb copy is limited to in-frame clones, with some not included. The sample contains hundreds of thousands of clones, 85% to 90% of which appear only once. Trimming cost V 5 bases and J 7 bases; bases outside gene matches: 9. This CDR3 is 16 amino acids long. Germline V gene lookup returns CDR1 SEHNR and CDR2 FQNEAQ (reference sequence). This sequence joins TRBV7-9 and TRBJ2-1; 12 nucleotides match TRBD2. The sequenced sample was PBMCs. The TCR sequence derives from a man between 18 and 29 years old in good health and CMV-seronegative. This CDR3 is CASSLRLAGVGNEQFF. The CDR3 region has the DNA TGTGCCAGCAGCCTGAGACTAGCGGGAGTGGGTAATGAGCAGTTCTTC.